These 29 T cell receptor beta chains were all obtained from the same sample, sequenced in a study of T cells after yellow fever vaccination. MiXCR, applied by TCRdb to the 5' RACE reads, yields one record per CDR3 protein. The sample holds about 320,000 distinct CDR3 sequences, around 4.5% seen once. The sequencing here drew on PBMCs, taken 15 days after the yellow fever booster vaccination. These receptors all come from a man aged 18 to 30 who received the YFV17D yellow fever vaccine.

This clonotype was detected many times. The genes are TRBV9 and TRBJ1-4; D is ambiguous. The CDR3 contains 14 residues. Germline CDR1 SGDLS, CDR2 YYNGEE. The V and J ends lost 0 bases and 6 bases respectively, with 9 bases between them. DNA of the CDR3: TGTGCCAGCAGCGTAGGAGGGTTAGATGAAAAACTGTTTTTT. This sequence encodes CASSVGGLDEKLFF.

This clonotype was detected many times. The rearrangement joins TRBV12-3 or TRBV12-4 to TRBJ1-2; 10 bases agree with TRBD1. V was pared by 6 bases and J by 4 bases, with 5 bases of the junction left unmatched. The CDR3 extends over 14 amino acids. The CDR3 loop reads CASRGTGEGYGYTF. In DNA, the CDR3 is TGTGCCAGCAGAGGGACAGGGGAAGGCTATGGCTACACCTTC.

Comments on this clonotype: This may be a read error: a much more frequent sequence differs by one nucleotide. This sequence joins TRBV15 and TRBJ1-2; D remains unclear. Germline V gene sequence: CDR1 LNHNV, CDR2 YYDKDF (reference sequence). The CDR3 consists of 13 residues. V was trimmed by 1 base and J by 6 bases, leaving 9 bases between them. DNA of the CDR3: TGTGCCACCAGCAGAGGGACGGATGATGGCTACACCTTC. It codes for CATSRGTDDGYTF.

This clonotype was seen a handful of times. The rearrangement uses TRBV3-1 and TRBJ2-3; 11 bases fit TRBD1. In germline, CDR1 is LGHDT, CDR2 YNNKEL (reference sequence). CDR3 size: 16 residues. Germline trimming cut 3 bases from V and 6 bases from J; bases unmatched to any gene: 8. The CDR3 spells CASSQVGTGGGDTQYF. As DNA, the CDR3 is TGTGCCAGCAGCCAGGTCGGGACAGGGGGTGGTGATACGCAGTATTTT.

This clonotype has more than one count but fewer than ten. The chain has TRBV7-8 and TRBJ2-7; D ambiguous. There are 12 residues in the CDR3. Per the germline V gene, CDR1 is SGHVS and CDR2 is FQNEAQ. V dropped 2 bases and J dropped 3 bases, with 5 bases sitting between them. The CDR3 reads CASSLTDYEQYV. In DNA form, the CDR3 reads TGTGCCAGCAGCTTAACCGACTACGAGCAGTACGTC.

In its sample, this clonotype was seen many times. The chain employs TRBV2 and TRBJ2-1, with TRBD1 as a possible D gene (5 bases). The germline CDR1 and CDR2 sequences are SNHLY and FYNNEI. V was shortened by 1 base and J by 2 bases, with 9 bases between the two germline ends. This CDR3 has 15 residues. The CDR3 DNA is TGTGCCAGCAGTGAAGAGGCAGGGACCTACAATGAGCAGTTCTTC. It is translated as CASSEEAGTYNEQFF.

The sample holds many counts of this clonotype. The J gene is TRBJ2-1, the V gene TRBV12-3 or TRBV12-4, with TRBD2 identical over 7 bases. The CDR3 is made up of 13 amino acids. The ends lost 8 bases at V and 7 bases at J; junction bases unmatched: 8. The CDR3 DNA sequence: TGTGCCAGCGGCGGGGGTGGCTTAAATGAGCAGTTCTTC. It translates to CASGGGGLNEQFF.

The V and J genes are TRBV6-2 or TRBV6-3 and TRBJ2-5; D remains unclear. The CDR3 covers 13 residues. CDR1 is MNHEY, CDR2 SVGEGT, per germline. Trimming cost V 6 bases and J 0 bases, with 8 bases left between them. This CDR3 is CASRTRYQETQYF. CDR3 nucleotide sequence: TGTGCCAGCAGAACCAGGTACCAAGAGACCCAGTACTTC.

V usage is TRBV5-1 and J usage is TRBJ2-2; D is unclear. The CDR3 loop spans 14 amino acids. Germline assignment: CDR1 SGHRS and CDR2 YFSETQ. V was pared by 4 bases and J by 7 bases, with 14 bases between. The CDR3, as DNA: TGCGCCAGCAGCATGGACCCTATGGGCGGGGAGCTGTTTTTT. It specifies CASSMDPMGGELFF.

The V gene is TRBV9, the J gene TRBJ1-2, with D unclear. The CDR3 contains 18 residues. Germline V gene data show CDR1 as SGDLS and CDR2 as YYNGEE. V lost 0 bases, J lost 0 bases, and 18 bases lay in between. This CDR3 reads CASSVEAEPRWANYGYTF. DNA of the CDR3: TGTGCCAGCAGCGTAGAAGCGGAGCCGCGTTGGGCTAACTATGGCTACACCTTC.

This clonotype was detected many times. The V gene is TRBV7-9, the J gene TRBJ1-1, with 8 nucleotides matching TRBD1. With V trimmed by 5 bases and J by 1 base, 3 bases remained unmatched. From germline, CDR1 is SEHNR and CDR2 FQNEAQ (reference sequence). There are 14 residues in the CDR3. The CDR3 reads CASSTTGANTEAFF. In DNA, the CDR3 is TGTGCCAGCAGCACGACAGGGGCGAACACTGAAGCTTTCTTT.

In this sample, this clonotype turned up a few times. The chain couples TRBV20-1 to TRBJ2-7; a possible D gene is TRBD2 (5 bases). Germline assignment: CDR1 DFQATT and CDR2 SNEGSKA (reference sequence). Trimming took 3 bases from V and 6 from J, leaving 9 bases between them. The length of the CDR3 is 11 residues. The CDR3 DNA reads as TGCAGTGCTAGCCTAGCAGTCGAGCAGTACTTC. Its translation: CSASLAVEQYF.

The V call is TRBV3-1, the J call TRBJ2-3; possible D gene TRBD2, 7 bases. This CDR3 has 17 amino acids. V was trimmed by 0 bases and J by 2 bases, leaving 15 bases between them. Germline-derived CDR1 and CDR2 are LGHDT and YNNKEL (reference sequence). CDR3 DNA: TGTGCCAGCAGCCAAGAATGGGTGGGGGGGCCCACAGATACGCAGTATTTT. Translated, it gives CASSQEWVGGPTDTQYF.

This clonotype has more than one count but fewer than ten. The chain joins TRBV7-9 to TRBJ2-5; D uncertain. V was cut by 7 bases and J by 2 bases, with 14 bases left in between. CDR3 length equals 14 residues. Germline values: CDR1 SEHNR, CDR2 FQNEAQ (reference sequence). For the CDR3, the DNA is TGTGCCAGCACCCCCTGGGTACGGCAAGAGACCCAGTACTTC. Amino acids: CASTPWVRQETQYF.

This clonotype showed up many times. This chain connects TRBV7-2 to TRBJ2-1; 10 bases align to TRBD1. This CDR3 has 15 amino acids. CDR1 SGHTA and CDR2 FQGNSA come from the germline V gene. The V segment lost 4 bases and the J segment 6 bases; nucleotides outside the gene matches: 6. CDR3 nucleotide sequence: TGTGCCAGCAGCTCCACCGGGACAGGGGTCAATGAGCAGTTCTTC. This translates into CASSSTGTGVNEQFF.

This clonotype was observed at least ten times. This chain connects TRBV29-1 to TRBJ2-5, with 7 bases that match TRBD1. This CDR3 is built from 12 residues. The germline V gene encodes CDR1 SQVTM and CDR2 ANQGSEA. J lost 5 bases, V lost 7 bases, and 7 bases had no gene match. CDR3 sequence reads: CSGRQGVETQYF. The CDR3 DNA reads TGCAGCGGACGACAGGGAGTTGAGACCCAGTACTTC.

Many counts were recorded for this clonotype. CDR3: CASSLSLARVAFF. The CDR3 DNA follows: TGTGCCAGCAGCTTAAGTTTAGCGAGGGTCGCTTTCTTT. The chain combines TRBV7-2 with TRBJ1-1, with D hard to call. The V gene's germline CDR1 is SGHTA and CDR2 FQGNSA. The CDR3 totals 13 residues. Between the trimmed V and J ends, which lost 2 bases and 11 bases, there was a span of 15 bases. The full variable domain, rest sourced from reference TRBV7-2 and TRBJ1-1, is GAGVSQSPSNKVTEKGKDVELRCDPISGHTALYWYRQSLGQGLEFLIYFQGNSAPDKSGLPSDRFSAERTGGSVSTLTIQRTQQEDSAVYLCASSLSLARVAFFGQGTRLTVV.

A few counts support this clonotype. The J gene is TRBJ1-1, the V gene TRBV4-3; D not resolved. The V end was cut by 6 bases, the J end by 4 bases, with 18 bases between. In germline, CDR1 is LGHNA, CDR2 YSLEER. The CDR3 totals 15 residues. CDR3 DNA sequence: TGCGCCAGCAGAATCACAGATCTCCGACGCACTGAAGCTTTCTTT. Translated: CASRITDLRRTEAFF.

In its sample, this clonotype was seen many times. V is TRBV6-2 or TRBV6-3 and J is TRBJ2-3; D unclear. CDR1 MNHEY and CDR2 SVGEGT come from the germline V gene. V dropped 6 bases and J dropped 5 bases, with 9 bases sitting between them. CDR3 size: 12 residues. The CDR3 DNA sequence: TGTGCCAGCAGCAACATTGGAGATACGCAGTATTTT. Its translation is CASSNIGDTQYF.

This clonotype was detected ten times or more. This rearrangement joins TRBV6-4 to TRBJ2-5, with 8 bases that match TRBD1. Germline assignment: CDR1 MRHNA and CDR2 SNTAGT. V trimming: 2 bases; J trimming: 5 bases; junction bases outside the gene matches: 13. CDR3 length equals 17 residues. The DNA of the CDR3 is TGTGCCAGCAGTGACCGACGCGGGAACAGGGGGACGGAGACCCAGTACTTC. The encoded protein is CASSDRRGNRGTETQYF.

This clonotype was picked up many times. This sequence joins TRBV6-1 and TRBJ2-2; 7 bases are shared with TRBD1. The CDR3 sequence is 13 residues long. J gave up 6 bases and V 2 bases, and 0 bases lay outside the gene matches. Germline CDR1 reads MNHNS; CDR2 reads SASEGT. CDR3 residues: CASSEQGAGELFF. As DNA, the CDR3 is TGTGCCAGCAGTGAACAGGGGGCCGGGGAGCTGTTTTTT.

This clonotype was counted a few times. This rearrangement joins TRBV20-1 to TRBJ2-3; TRBD2 might be the D (6 bases). The CDR3 length is 13 residues. V was pared by 5 bases and J by 2 bases, with 11 bases between. Per the germline V gene, CDR1 is DFQATT and CDR2 is SNEGSKA (reference sequence). This chain's CDR3 is CSADRDSTDTQYF. In DNA, the CDR3 is TGCAGTGCTGACCGGGACTCCACAGATACGCAGTATTTT.

The chain joins TRBV14 to TRBJ1-5; D is perhaps TRBD1 (5 bases). The CDR3 contains 13 residues. Germline CDR1 is SGHDN and CDR2 is FVKESK. The V end lost 3 bases, the J end lost 11 bases, and 14 bases lay between the germline ends. The CDR3: CASSHRRGTTQHF. The CDR3 DNA is TGTGCCAGCAGCCATCGAAGAGGGACTACCCAGCATTTT. Drawing the rest from reference TRBV14 and TRBJ1-5, the complete variable domain is EAGVTQFPSHSVIEKGQTVTLRCDPISGHDNLYWYRRVMGKEIKFLLHFVKESKQDESGMPNNRFLAERTGGTYSTLKVQPAELEDSGVYFCASSHRRGTTQHFGDGTRLSIL.

This clonotype was counted a few times. This chain connects TRBV12-3 or TRBV12-4 to TRBJ2-1; D might be TRBD1 (5 bases). The CDR3 has 13 amino acids. V lost 1 base, J lost 8 bases, and 9 bases lay in between. CDR3 in amino acids: CASSLEGMDEQFF. CDR3 in DNA: TGTGCCAGCAGTTTAGAGGGGATGGATGAGCAGTTCTTC.

This clonotype was detected a few times. The chain links TRBV12-3 or TRBV12-4 to TRBJ1-1; D remains unclear. The CDR3 is 14 residues long. V was trimmed by 6 bases and J by 0 bases, leaving 11 bases between them. The CDR3 DNA follows: TGTGCCAGCAGACCTGGACGGGTGAACACTGAAGCTTTCTTT. This codes for CASRPGRVNTEAFF.

This clonotype was recorded at least ten times. The J gene is TRBJ2-2, the V gene TRBV4-3; 12 nucleotides agree with TRBD2. This CDR3 region has 17 residues. Germline assignment: CDR1 LGHNA and CDR2 YSLEER. With 4 bases clipped from V and 3 bases from J, the junction kept 6 bases outside the gene matches. CDR3 amino acids: CASSPTTSGGHTGELFF. DNA for the CDR3: TGCGCCAGCAGCCCCACGACTAGCGGGGGACACACCGGGGAGCTGTTTTTT.

V is TRBV7-8 and J is TRBJ2-1, with D perhaps matching TRBD2 (6 bases). The CDR3 contains 15 residues. The V gene lost 1 base and the J gene lost 5 bases, with 12 bases spanning the gap. Per germline, CDR1 SGHVS and CDR2 FQNEAQ. The CDR3 loop reads CASSLGLGLNNEQFF. The CDR3 DNA is TGTGCCAGCAGCTTAGGACTAGGCCTCAACAATGAGCAGTTCTTC. The complete variable domain, with remaining parts taken from reference TRBV7-8 and TRBJ2-1, reads GAGVSQSPRYKVAKRGQDVALRCDPISGHVSLFWYQQALGQGPEFLTYFQNEAQLDKSGLPSDRFFAERPEGSVSTLKIQRTQQEDSAVYLCASSLGLGLNNEQFFGPGTRLTVL.

This clonotype was seen a few times. V gene TRBV5-1 combines with J gene TRBJ2-3, with unresolved D. The germline gives CDR1 SGHRS, CDR2 YFSETQ. The ends were cut back, 0 bases at V and 3 bases at J, with 8 bases in the middle. This CDR3 comprises 14 residues. CDR3 coding DNA: TGCGCCAGCAGCTTGGAATCCCATACAGATACGCAGTATTTT. Amino acid sequence: CASSLESHTDTQYF.

The gene calls are TRBV11-3 and TRBJ2-2; weak D call: TRBD1 (5 bases). Germline V gene lookup returns CDR1 SGHNT and CDR2 YENEEA. CDR3 length equals 14 residues. Trimming took off 6 bases at V and 2 bases at J, with 10 bases between the two ends. CDR3 amino acids: CASSETENTGELFF. CDR3 DNA sequence: TGTGCCAGCAGTGAGACAGAAAACACCGGGGAGCTGTTTTTT.